One sample yielded the 28 T cell receptor beta chains listed below, sequenced in a study of radiotherapy plus CTLA-4 blockade in lung cancer. Using immunoSEQ multiplex PCR, the repertoire was profiled, and TCRdb retains in-frame clones only, with some absent. The sample has about 99,000 clones, 85% to 90% seen once. Source: peripheral blood, taken from a patient treated with radiotherapy plus ipilimumab. Receptors were obtained from a human donor with non-small cell lung cancer that progressed on radiotherapy plus ipilimumab.

This chain uses TRBV2 with TRBJ1-5; TRBD1 matches at 9 bases. From germline, CDR1 is SNHLY and CDR2 FYNNEI. The ends lost 6 bases at V and 7 bases at J; junction bases unmatched: 10. The CDR3 is 15 residues long. This chain's CDR3 is CASRAPGQGWQPQHF. The CDR3 DNA is TGTGCCAGCAGAGCTCCGGGACAGGGTTGGCAGCCCCAGCATTTT. Complete variable domain (other parts from reference TRBV2 and TRBJ1-5): EPEVTQTPSHQVTQMGQEVILRCVPISNHLYFYWYRQILGQKVEFLVSFYNNEISEKSEIFDDQFSVERPDGSNFTLKIRSTKLEDSAMYFCASRAPGQGWQPQHFGDGTRLSIL.

V usage is TRBV18 and J usage is TRBJ2-1; D might be TRBD2 (6 bases). CDR1 is KGHSH and CDR2 is LQKENI in the germline V gene. V was shortened by 3 bases and J by 4 bases, with 10 bases between the two germline ends. This CDR3 has 14 amino acids. The CDR3 loop is CASSPSRGYNEQFF. CDR3 DNA sequence: TGTGCCAGCTCACCTTCCCGGGGGTACAATGAGCAGTTCTTC.

The V call is TRBV10-1, the J call TRBJ2-7; D may be TRBD2 (5 bases). From germline, CDR1 is WNHNN and CDR2 SYGVQD (reference sequence). The CDR3 totals 10 residues. Trimming stripped 4 bases from V and 7 bases from J, with 5 bases between. The CDR3 sequence is CASSGEEQYF. DNA for the CDR3: TGCGCCAGCAGTGGGGAGGAGCAGTACTTC.

V gene TRBV11-2 combines with J gene TRBJ2-1, with 14 positions matching TRBD2. The CDR3 loop spans 15 amino acids. The V gene's germline CDR1 is SGHAT and CDR2 FQNNGV. The trim removed 1 base at V and 8 bases at J, leaving 1 base unmatched. The CDR3, as DNA: TGTGCCAGCAGCTTAGGACTAGCGGGAGGGCATGAGCAGTTCTTC. This translates into CASSLGLAGGHEQFF.

V usage is TRBV5-5 and J usage is TRBJ2-3; no definite D call. Germline V gives CDR1 SGHKS, CDR2 YYEKEE (reference sequence). CDR3 length: 16 amino acids. Trimming cost V 3 bases and J 2 bases, with 16 bases left between them. The CDR3 nucleotides are TGTGCCAGCAGCTCCAACGGACGGAGCTCCACAGATACGCAGTATTTT. Encoded protein: CASSSNGRSSTDTQYF.

This chain connects TRBV30 to TRBJ2-3, with 8 bases aligning to TRBD1. The CDR3 is made up of 14 amino acids. Trimming took 2 bases from V and 3 from J; bases not matched to a gene: 4. CDR1 and CDR2 from the germline V gene are GTSNPN and SVGIG (reference sequence). In DNA, the CDR3 is TGTGCCTGGAGTCCCGGGACAGGAACAGATACGCAGTATTTT. Translation: CAWSPGTGTDTQYF. The full variable domain, its missing parts supplied by reference TRBV30 and TRBJ2-3, is SQTIHQWPATLVQPVGSPLSLECTVEGTSNPNLYWYRQAAGRGLQLLFYSVGIGQISSEVPQNLSASRPQDRQFILSSKKLLLSDSGFYLCAWSPGTGTDTQYFGPGTRLTVL.

The gene calls are TRBV7-9 and TRBJ1-1; D is unclear. Deletions cut 3 bases from V and 10 bases from J, with 12 bases between. The CDR3 sequence is 12 residues long. From germline, CDR1 is SEHNR and CDR2 FQNEAQ (reference sequence). CDR3 nucleotides: TGTGCCAGCAGCTTGGAGGATACGGGAGCTTTCTTT. This codes for CASSLEDTGAFF.

This chain links TRBV20-1 with TRBJ2-7; D is undetermined. The CDR3 length is 11 residues. V was clipped by 0 bases and J by 3 bases, with 3 bases between them. Germline V lookup: CDR1 DFQATT, CDR2 SNEGSKA (reference sequence). The CDR3 sequence: CSARDFYEQYF. The CDR3 DNA sequence: TGCAGTGCTAGAGATTTCTACGAGCAGTACTTC.

There are a few counts of this clone. V gene TRBV19 combines with J gene TRBJ1-2; D is uncertain. Looked up from germline, CDR1 is LNHDA and CDR2 is SQIVND (reference sequence). This CDR3 has 11 residues. Deletions cut 5 bases from V and 8 bases from J, with 9 bases between. CDR3 bases: TGTGCCAGTAGTGCCCCCAGGGGCTACACCTTC. Translating gives CASSAPRGYTF.

This chain uses TRBV6-5 with TRBJ1-2; D not resolved. This CDR3 spans 14 amino acids. V was shortened by 6 bases and J by 2 bases, with 13 bases between the two germline ends. Germline-derived CDR1 and CDR2 are MNHEY and SVGAGI. The CDR3 DNA reads as TGTGCCAGCAGGGTAGGAGTCTCAAACTATGGCTACACCTTC. This gives the protein CASRVGVSNYGYTF.

The CDR3 DNA is TGCAGCGTTGATGGACTAGCGGGAGGGCGCAATGAGCAGTTCTTC. It translates to CSVDGLAGGRNEQFF. The rearrangement uses TRBV29-1 and TRBJ2-1; TRBD2 matches at 15 bases. With V trimmed by 3 bases and J by 6 bases, 3 bases remained unmatched. The CDR3 totals 15 residues. Germline-derived CDR1 and CDR2 are SQVTM and ANQGSEA.

V is TRBV9 and J is TRBJ2-3, with a weak D call TRBD2 (6 bases). The ends were cut back, 4 bases at V and 1 base at J, with 13 bases in the middle. Germline values: CDR1 SGDLS, CDR2 YYNGEE. This CDR3 is built from 15 residues. CDR3 amino acids: CASSKLASGTDTQYF. Written as DNA, the CDR3 is TGTGCCAGCAGCAAATTGGCTAGCGGCACAGATACGCAGTATTTT.

The chain links TRBV25-1 to TRBJ2-5; D assignment may be TRBD1 or TRBD2 (5 bases each). Germline V gene sequence: CDR1 MGHDK, CDR2 SYGVNS. Trimming pared 4 bases from V and 7 bases from J, leaving 16 bases between. The CDR3 covers 14 residues. CDR3 DNA sequence: TGTGCCAGCAGTGGGCAGGGAGAATTTGGGACCCAGTACTTC. Residues: CASSGQGEFGTQYF.

The chain couples TRBV29-1 to TRBJ2-3; D ambiguous. The V end lost 4 bases, the J end lost 3 bases, and 5 bases lay between the germline ends. The CDR3 contains 11 residues. Germline assignment: CDR1 SQVTM and CDR2 ANQGSEA. The CDR3 spells CSVGRTDTQYF. In DNA form, the CDR3 reads TGCAGCGTTGGCAGAACAGATACGCAGTATTTT.

V gene TRBV20-1 combines with J gene TRBJ2-7, with D perhaps being TRBD1 or TRBD2 (5 bases each). V lost 5 bases to trimming and J lost 4 bases, with 9 bases between them. This CDR3 is built from 11 residues. The germline CDR1 and CDR2 sequences are DFQATT and SNEGSKA (reference sequence). This chain's CDR3 is CSAGWGYEQYF. The DNA of the CDR3 is TGCAGTGCTGGGTGGGGGTACGAGCAGTACTTC.

The V gene is TRBV2, the J gene TRBJ2-2, with D unresolved. Germline-derived CDR1 and CDR2 are SNHLY and FYNNEI. The CDR3 covers 14 residues. The ends were cut back, 7 bases at V and 6 bases at J, with 15 bases in the middle. This chain's CDR3 is CASMKDIQPGELFF. CDR3 in DNA: TGTGCCAGCATGAAAGATATCCAGCCCGGGGAGCTGTTTTTT.

The rearrangement links TRBV5-1 to TRBJ2-7; D is unclear. CDR1 is SGHRS, CDR2 YFSETQ, per germline. The V end lost 3 bases, the J end lost 2 bases, and 12 bases lay between the germline ends. The CDR3 covers 14 residues. Here the CDR3 reads CASSSGFITYEQYF. CDR3 coding DNA: TGCGCCAGCAGCTCAGGATTCATAACCTACGAGCAGTACTTC.

The chain has TRBV6-1 and TRBJ2-7; 8 bases fit TRBD2. With V trimmed by 6 bases and J by 0 bases, 7 bases remained unmatched. Germline CDR1 and CDR2: MNHNS and SASEGT. The CDR3 runs 15 residues. The CDR3 loop is CASSASGLVSYEQYF. DNA of the CDR3: TGTGCCAGCAGCGCTAGCGGGCTAGTCTCCTACGAGCAGTACTTC.

The chain has TRBV11-3 and TRBJ1-3; D unresolved. The germline CDR1 and CDR2 sequences are SGHNT and YENEEA. The CDR3 is 11 amino acids. V lost 5 bases to trimming and J lost 6 bases, with 5 bases between them. In DNA form, the CDR3 reads TGTGCCAGCAGCGACTCAAACACCATATATTTT. Translated: CASSDSNTIYF.

V and J are TRBV5-1 and TRBJ2-1, with 11 bases aligning to TRBD2. From germline, CDR1 is SGHRS and CDR2 YFSETQ. The CDR3 has 17 amino acids. The junction had 10 bases not matched to a gene; V was cut back by 0 bases and J by 8 bases. The CDR3 sequence: CASSLALAGGPRDEQFF. CDR3 coding DNA: TGCGCCAGCAGCTTGGCCTTAGCGGGAGGGCCTAGGGATGAGCAGTTCTTC.

J is TRBJ2-7 and V is TRBV6-6; D unresolved. The V and J ends lost 5 bases and 7 bases respectively, with 12 bases between them. This CDR3 has 12 residues. Germline-derived CDR1 and CDR2 are MNHNY and SVGAGI (reference sequence). Here the CDR3 reads CASSHGSGEQYF. The DNA of the CDR3 is TGTGCCAGCAGTCATGGGTCGGGTGAGCAGTACTTC.

The rearrangement links TRBV19 to TRBJ1-5, with a tentative D call TRBD1 (5 bases). CDR1 is LNHDA, CDR2 SQIVND, per germline (reference sequence). V dropped 0 bases and J dropped 6 bases, with 9 bases sitting between them. This CDR3 spans 14 amino acids. The CDR3 here is CASSIEVGTQPQHF. The CDR3 bases are TGTGCCAGTAGTATAGAGGTAGGGACTCAGCCCCAGCATTTT. Based on the CDR3 plus reference TRBV19 and TRBJ1-5, the full variable domain is DGGITQSPKYLFRKEGQNVTLSCEQNLNHDAMYWYRQDPGQGLRLIYYSQIVNDFQKGDIAEGYSVSREKKESFPLTVTSAQKNPTAFYLCASSIEVGTQPQHFGDGTRLSIL.

This chain connects TRBV5-1 to TRBJ2-2; TRBD1 might be the D (6 bases). CDR3 length: 14 residues. Trimming removed 2 bases from V and 2 bases from J, with 7 bases in between. The germline gives CDR1 SGHRS, CDR2 YFSETQ. The CDR3 coding sequence is TGCGCCAGCAGCTTACAGGGAAACACCGGGGAGCTGTTTTTT. Residues: CASSLQGNTGELFF.

The chain recombines TRBV7-2 with TRBJ2-2; D not resolved. This CDR3 spans 16 amino acids. V lost 5 bases and J 0 bases, leaving 13 bases between the germline ends. Germline values: CDR1 SGHTA, CDR2 FQGNSA. CDR3 protein: CASSHLPVANTGELFF. CDR3 nucleotides: TGTGCCAGCAGCCACCTGCCGGTCGCGAACACCGGGGAGCTGTTTTTT.

This chain uses TRBV19 with TRBJ1-2; D uncertain. The V gene's germline CDR1 is LNHDA and CDR2 SQIVND (reference sequence). Between the trimmed V and J ends, which lost 9 bases and 4 bases, there was a span of 12 bases. CDR3 size: 12 residues. CDR3 bases: TGTGCCAGCACCTTCGGATCCTATGGCTACACCTTC. Its translation: CASTFGSYGYTF.

The chain carries TRBV5-6 and TRBJ2-3; D may correspond to TRBD1 or TRBD2 (5 bases each). Trimming stripped 1 base from V and 5 bases from J, with 11 bases between. The CDR3 spans 14 residues. Germline V CDR1 and CDR2: SGHDT, YYEEEE. The CDR3 DNA reads as TGTGCCAGCAGCTTGCGGGGCGCGGAAGATACGCAGTATTTT. This translates into CASSLRGAEDTQYF.

This clone was observed a single time. J is TRBJ2-1 and V is TRBV6-5; either TRBD1 or TRBD2 may fit D (5 bases each). Trimming cost V 0 bases and J 6 bases, with 6 bases left between them. Germline lookup yields CDR1 MNHEY and CDR2 SVGAGI. The CDR3 contains 13 residues. The CDR3 loop reads CASSYSGPNEQFF. CDR3 nucleotide sequence: TGTGCCAGCAGTTACTCGGGACCCAATGAGCAGTTCTTC.

The rearrangement uses TRBV7-3 and TRBJ2-1; 7 bases line up with TRBD2. Germline V gene sequence: CDR1 SGHTA, CDR2 FQGTGA. The CDR3 has 15 residues. V lost 5 bases and J lost 4; bases outside the gene matches: 8. In DNA, the CDR3 is TGTGCCAGCAGCCCAACTAGCGCCCCATACAATGAGCAGTTCTTC. Residues: CASSPTSAPYNEQFF.